The T cell receptor (beta chain) described here comes from a study of blood T cell repertoires in COVID-19. This table comes from immunoSEQ multiplex PCR, and its TCRdb copy is limited to in-frame clones, with some not included. The sample lists tens of thousands of clones, around 86% occurring once. Per germline, CDR1 ENHRY and CDR2 SYGVKD. The CDR3 is made up of 18 amino acids. Trimming took 2 bases from V and 4 from J, leaving 23 bases between them. This TCR was sampled from a man in his 60s with active COVID-19. This chain uses TRBV10-3 with TRBJ1-2; possible D gene TRBD1, 6 bases. Sequenced input: peripheral blood. Here the CDR3 DNA reads TGTGCCATCAGTGAGGAGGGTGCAGGGGCGAACTTTGGCTATGGCTACACCTTC. Translating gives CAISEEGAGANFGYGYTF.